This T cell receptor (beta chain) came from a study of post-analysis software for immune sequencing data. Study observations and caveats: Controls had lower frequencies than patients of about 5 TRBV segments, which included TRBV5-6, TRBV5-1 and TRBV20-1.

This clonotype showed up many times. The target antigen is unknown. The length of the CDR3 is 15 residues. Unmatched junction bases numbered 8, after V lost 5 bases and J lost 5 bases. Per germline, CDR1 SGHVS and CDR2 FQNEAQ. cDNA libraries for TCR beta contained unique molecular identifiers. Between roughly 1 and 10 million T cells gave rise to approximately 520,000 cDNA molecules. TCRdb reprocessed the PCR reads with MiXCR, giving one entry per CDR3 protein. The sample shows approximately 730,000 distinct CDR3 sequences, about 27% of them seen only once. This receptor was taken from a girl aged 10 to 17 with multiple sclerosis. Material for sequencing was blood. This chain uses TRBV7-8 with TRBJ2-4; 8 nucleotides align to TRBD2. CDR3 sequence: CASSIGRGAENIQYF. The DNA for the CDR3 is TGTGCCAGCAGCATAGGGCGGGGGGCGGAAAACATTCAGTACTTC.